Below are 20 T cell receptor beta chains sequenced from a single sample in a study of control samples from healthy donors and cancer patients. The table came from immunoSEQ multiplex PCR; TCRdb's copy has only in-frame clones and leaves some out. Of about 270,000 clones listed, roughly 82% are singletons. The material sequenced was PBMCs. These receptors were collected from a woman aged 60-75 years with lung cancer.

V usage is TRBV6-5 and J usage is TRBJ1-1; D remains ambiguous. Germline V gene lookup returns CDR1 MNHEY and CDR2 SVGAGI. The CDR3 is made up of 14 amino acids. Deletions cut 8 bases from V and 6 bases from J, with 19 bases between. The CDR3 nucleotides read TGTGCCAGCCAAGGGCAGCCTATCTCGGCTGAAGCTTTCTTT. It yields the protein CASQGQPISAEAFF.

The CDR3 loop is CSAGGGYGYTF. The CDR3 DNA reads TGCAGTGCTGGGGGGGGCTATGGCTACACCTTC. The rearrangement joins TRBV20-1 to TRBJ1-2; weak D call: TRBD1 (5 bases). V was clipped by 5 bases and J by 4 bases, with 8 bases between them. CDR1 DFQATT and CDR2 SNEGSKA come from the germline V gene (reference sequence). This CDR3 region has 11 residues.

The gene calls are TRBV10-3 and TRBJ2-1; TRBD2 matches at 14 bases. Germline V gene sequence: CDR1 ENHRY, CDR2 SYGVKD. The J segment lost 2 bases and the V segment lost 5 bases, leaving 11 bases of the junction unmatched. CDR3 length equals 19 residues. The CDR3 loop is CAISKVGLAGAGAYNEQFF. The CDR3 DNA follows: TGTGCCATCAGTAAGGTGGGACTAGCGGGAGCGGGGGCCTACAATGAGCAGTTCTTC.

This rearrangement joins TRBV5-1 to TRBJ2-5, with 8 bases that match TRBD2. CDR3 length equals 16 residues. The V and J ends lost 4 bases and 2 bases, in that order; junction bases with no gene match: 10. Germline values: CDR1 SGHRS, CDR2 YFSETQ. CDR3 sequence (DNA): TGCGCCAGCAGCCTAAGTGGGATAGCGGGGCAAGAGACCCAGTACTTC. Translation: CASSLSGIAGQETQYF.

This clone was seen many times. The chain joins TRBV5-1 to TRBJ2-1; D gene uncertain. This CDR3 has 13 amino acids. V dropped 2 bases and J dropped 4 bases, with 7 bases sitting between them. In germline, CDR1 is SGHRS, CDR2 YFSETQ. CDR3 DNA sequence: TGCGCCAGCAGCTTACTGACTTACAATGAGCAGTTCTTC. This gives the protein CASSLLTYNEQFF. The whole variable domain, remainder taken from reference TRBV5-1 and TRBJ2-1, is KAGVTQTPRYLIKTRGQQVTLSCSPISGHRSVSWYQQTPGQGLQFLFEYFSETQRNKGNFPGRFSGRQFSNSRSEMNVSTLELGDSALYLCASSLLTYNEQFFGPGTRLTVL.

V and J are TRBV7-8 and TRBJ2-1; the match to TRBD1 covers 7 bases. This CDR3 has 16 amino acids. Germline trimming cut 5 bases from V and 1 base from J; bases unmatched to any gene: 8. From germline, CDR1 is SGHVS and CDR2 FQNEAQ. CDR3 coding DNA: TGTGCCAGCAGCGCCCTTGGGACAGCTTCCTACAATGAGCAGTTCTTC. Its translation: CASSALGTASYNEQFF.

This rearrangement joins TRBV5-5 to TRBJ2-1; TRBD2 agrees at 11 bases. The CDR3 totals 15 residues. Losses at the gene ends were 2 bases for V and 5 bases for J; bases not matched to a gene: 3. CDR1 and CDR2 from the germline V gene are SGHKS and YYEKEE (reference sequence). CDR3 nucleotides: TGTGCCAGCAGCTTCCTAGCGGGAGGCAACAATGAGCAGTTCTTC. Translated: CASSFLAGGNNEQFF.

This clone was counted between two and nine times. CDR3 in amino acids: CASSQGAQNYGYTF. DNA of the CDR3: TGTGCCAGCAGCCAAGGGGCACAGAACTATGGCTACACCTTC. This rearrangement joins TRBV3-1 (or the pseudogene TRBV3-2) to TRBJ1-2; D remains unclear. This CDR3 is 14 amino acids long. V gave up 1 base and J gave up 2 bases, with 8 bases separating them. CDR1 and CDR2 from the germline V gene are LGHDT and YNNKEL (reference sequence).

Remarks on this clone: One end of the junction fails to match germline, which may point to a read error. This chain links TRBV5-1 with TRBJ2-5, with TRBD2 identical over 9 bases. Germline V gives CDR1 SGHRS, CDR2 YFSETQ. This CDR3 region has 14 residues. CDR3 coding DNA: TGCGCCCGCAGCGGCGGGGGGGTGGAGGAGACCCAGTACTTC. Amino acid sequence: CARSGGGVEETQYF. Filled out from reference TRBV5-1 and TRBJ2-5, the complete variable domain reads KAGVTQTPRYLIKTRGQQVTLSCSPISGHRSVSWYQQTPGQGLQFLFEYFSETQRNKGNFPGRFSGRQFSNSRSEMNVSTLELGDSALYLCARSGGGVEETQYFGPGTRLLVL.

The chain has TRBV27 and TRBJ2-1; 10 positions match TRBD2. The trim removed 3 bases at V and 5 bases at J, leaving 4 bases unmatched. Germline CDR1 MNHEY, CDR2 SMNVEV (reference sequence). This CDR3 comprises 15 residues. DNA for the CDR3: TGTGCCAGCAGTTTCACACTAGCGGGAAACAATGAGCAGTTCTTC. This encodes CASSFTLAGNNEQFF.

The chain recombines TRBV7-6 with TRBJ2-1, with TRBD2 matching over 11 bases. J lost 6 bases, V lost 5 bases, and 6 bases had no gene match. The V gene's germline CDR1 is SGHVS and CDR2 FNYEAQ. The CDR3 is 15 residues long. The CDR3 nucleotides are TGTGCCAGCAGCACCAGTAGCGGGAGGGCCAATGAGCAGTTCTTC. Amino acid sequence: CASSTSSGRANEQFF.

The chain employs TRBV18 and TRBJ1-2; weak D call: TRBD1 (6 bases). Trimming took off 10 bases at V and 2 bases at J, with 14 bases between the two ends. The CDR3 contains 13 residues. The V gene's germline CDR1 is KGHSH and CDR2 LQKENI. In DNA, the CDR3 is TGTGCCACCGGGGAGCAGGGGAACTATGGCTACACCTTC. Translating it yields CATGEQGNYGYTF.

The rearrangement links TRBV3-1 (or the pseudogene TRBV3-2) to TRBJ2-3; maybe TRBD1 (7 bases). V lost 4 bases and J lost 5, with 19 bases in between. CDR1 is LGHDT, CDR2 YNNKEL, per germline (reference sequence). This CDR3 region has 16 residues. In DNA form, the CDR3 reads TGTGCCAGCAGCCGCCCCCAGGGGGGAGTAGTAGATACGCAGTATTTT. It yields the protein CASSRPQGGVVDTQYF.

The chain carries TRBV5-5 and TRBJ1-2; 7 positions agree with TRBD1. This CDR3 has 13 residues. The germline V gene has CDR1 SGHKS and CDR2 YYEKEE (reference sequence). V lost 5 bases and J lost 8; bases outside the gene matches: 9. This chain's CDR3 is CASSSDREGGYTF. The CDR3 DNA reads as TGTGCCAGCAGTTCCGACAGGGAAGGAGGCTACACCTTC. Filled out from reference TRBV5-5 and TRBJ1-2, the complete variable domain reads DAGVTQSPTHLIKTRGQQVTLRCSPISGHKSVSWYQQVLGQGPQFIFQYYEKEERGRGNFPDRFSARQFPNYSSELNVNALLLGDSALYLCASSSDREGGYTFGSGTRLTVV.

The genes are TRBV24-1 and TRBJ2-5, with D perhaps assigned TRBD1 or TRBD2 (6 bases each). Per germline, CDR1 KGHDR and CDR2 SFDVKD. The ends were cut back, 2 bases at V and 4 bases at J, with 13 bases in the middle. The length of the CDR3 is 15 residues. CDR3 residues: CATSDSRKGGETQYF. The CDR3 nucleotides are TGTGCCACCAGTGATTCCCGGAAGGGGGGAGAGACCCAGTACTTC.

The chain joins TRBV7-3 to TRBJ2-1; 10 bases line up with TRBD2. Losses at the gene ends were 4 bases for V and 4 bases for J; bases not matched to a gene: 4. Looked up from germline, CDR1 is SGHTA and CDR2 is FQGTGA. CDR3 length equals 15 residues. The CDR3 DNA is TGTGCCAGCAGCTCTACTAGCGGGATATACAATGAGCAGTTCTTC. It specifies CASSSTSGIYNEQFF. The full variable domain, in which reference TRBV7-3 and TRBJ2-1 provide the parts outside the CDR3, is GAGVSQTPSNKVTEKGKYVELRCDPISGHTALYWYRQSLGQGPEFLIYFQGTGAADDSGLPNDRFFAVRPEGSVSTLKIQRTERGDSAVYLCASSSTSGIYNEQFFGPGTRLTVL.

CDR3 DNA: TGCGCCAGCAGCCCCTGGACGAACCATGAGCAGTTCTTC. Protein product: CASSPWTNHEQFF. The rearrangement uses TRBV5-1 and TRBJ2-1; D unresolved. This CDR3 comprises 13 residues. V lost 4 bases and J lost 8, with 13 bases in between. Germline loops: CDR1 SGHRS, CDR2 YFSETQ.

The V gene is TRBV19, the J gene TRBJ1-5; 9 bases agree with TRBD1. This CDR3 is 17 amino acids long. CDR1 and CDR2 from the germline V gene are LNHDA and SQIVND (reference sequence). V lost 6 bases, J lost 2 bases, and 11 bases stayed unmatched. CDR3 loop: CASRGTGRGDGNQPQHF. The CDR3 DNA is TGTGCCAGTAGGGGGACAGGGCGAGGCGACGGCAATCAGCCCCAGCATTTT. Full variable domain (outside the CDR3, taken from reference TRBV19 and TRBJ1-5): DGGITQSPKYLFRKEGQNVTLSCEQNLNHDAMYWYRQDPGQGLRLIYYSQIVNDFQKGDIAEGYSVSREKKESFPLTVTSAQKNPTAFYLCASRGTGRGDGNQPQHFGDGTRLSIL.

The chain links TRBV5-1 to TRBJ1-3; 7 bases are shared with TRBD1. The CDR3 has 16 residues. Looked up from germline, CDR1 is SGHRS and CDR2 is YFSETQ. V gave up 4 bases and J gave up 3 bases; unmatched junction bases: 10. The CDR3 DNA is TGCGCCAGCAGCCCGAAAATGACAGGGAGTGGAAACACCATATATTTT. Protein product: CASSPKMTGSGNTIYF.

This chain links TRBV5-5 with TRBJ1-1; D unclear. Trimming left V 0 bases short and J 5 bases short, with 8 bases between. Per the germline V gene, CDR1 is SGHKS and CDR2 is YYEKEE (reference sequence). CDR3 size: 13 residues. The CDR3 bases are TGTGCCAGCAGCTTGGAGTGGGTTACTGAAGCTTTCTTT. Amino acid sequence: CASSLEWVTEAFF.